One sample yielded the 4 T cell receptor beta chains listed below, sequenced in a study of cytomegalovirus exposure and HLA in healthy donors. The PCR employed 60 Vbeta primers together with 13 Jbeta primers. The repertoire was sequenced with immunoSEQ multiplex PCR; TCRdb's copy has only in-frame clones and lacks some. The table shows around 130,000 clones, with around 80% occurring only once. The specimen was PBMCs. Receptor source: a woman aged 40 to 55 in good health and CMV-seronegative.

This sequence joins TRBV5-5 and TRBJ1-6; no firm D call. The CDR3 is 15 residues long. From germline, CDR1 is SGHKS and CDR2 YYEKEE (reference sequence). Trimming removed 6 bases at V and 9 bases at J, with 19 bases between. CDR3 nucleotide sequence: TGTGCCAGCAAGACACGGACGGAGAGGGTTTCACCCCTCCACTTT. Amino acid sequence: CASKTRTERVSPLHF.

The chain joins TRBV5-5 to TRBJ2-2; D is possibly TRBD2 (5 bases). V was pared by 5 bases and J by 7 bases, with 9 bases between. Per germline, CDR1 SGHKS and CDR2 YYEKEE (reference sequence). This CDR3 spans 12 amino acids. The CDR3 is CASRELGGELFF. Here the CDR3 DNA reads TGTGCCAGCAGAGAACTAGGCGGGGAGCTGTTTTTT.

The CDR3 sequence is CASSQGLAGATDTQYF. The CDR3 DNA reads as TGTGCCAGCAGCCAAGGACTAGCGGGGGCCACAGATACGCAGTATTTT. The V gene is TRBV4-2, the J gene TRBJ2-3; 12 nucleotides align to TRBD2. Unmatched junction bases numbered 1, after V lost 1 base and J lost 2 bases. Germline V gene lookup returns CDR1 LGHNA and CDR2 YNFKEQ. There are 16 residues in the CDR3.

The chain links TRBV6-5 to TRBJ1-5; D is uncertain. Germline-derived CDR1 and CDR2 are MNHEY and SVGAGI. This CDR3 has 15 amino acids. Trimming left V 7 bases short and J 2 bases short, with 15 bases between. CDR3 region: CASTPTASGNQPQHF. In DNA, the CDR3 is TGTGCCAGCACCCCTACAGCCTCGGGCAATCAGCCCCAGCATTTT.